This T cell receptor (beta chain) was observed in a study of T cells in Graves' hyperthyroidism and ophthalmopathy. There were TCR beta CDR3 regions amplified from RNA transcripts. Initially, a first-round RT-PCR of the TCR CDR3 employed the HTBI primer set. TCRdb itself ran the multiplex PCR reads through MiXCR, one entry per CDR3 protein. The table includes about 350,000 distinct CDR3 sequences, over 15% detected once. Using around 10 ml of fresh peripheral blood, PBMCs were prepared. Germline V gives CDR1 ENHRY, CDR2 SYGVKD. V was clipped by 5 bases and J by 8 bases; unmatched bases: 4. The CDR3 covers 14 residues. Findings and caveats of the study: Most thyroid clonotypes with frequency above 0.001 were detected in blood. Model-based prediction identified ophthalmopathy a median around 6.7 months prior to its onset.

On this clonotype itself: Its antigen is as yet unknown.

This chain connects TRBV10-3 to TRBJ1-6; 9 bases align to TRBD1. The sequence was obtained from a woman aged 40 to 50 with Graves' ophthalmopathy. Source material: blood. CDR3 DNA sequence: TGTGCCATCAGTCCCCGGGACAGGGATTCACCCCTCCACTTT. This translates into CAISPRDRDSPLHF.